The present entry profiles one T cell receptor (beta chain) with its context. Per the authors' pipeline: It was from reference gene primer amplification that nucleated cell counts were estimated. The table came from immunoSEQ multiplex PCR; TCRdb's copy has only in-frame clones and leaves some out. Clone size and the V and J calls come from that table; the DNA yielded D and trimming. This repertoire shows under 150,000 clones, 65% to 85% found once; its top ten account for 1.5% to 1.8%. This entry is derived from a study of blood T cell repertoires in COVID-19. Study in general: Material from acute and convalescent COVID-19 was sourced from the United States, Italy and Spain. In each case, the material was cDNA or gDNA derived from T cells, B-cell-depleted T cells, or PBMCs.

Trimming cost V 5 bases and J 6 bases, with 8 bases left between them. CDR1 is SGHDT and CDR2 is YYEEEE in the germline V gene. The CDR3 sequence is 12 residues long. The clonotype comes from a man aged 45-65 years with acute or convalescent COVID-19. Sequenced: peripheral blood. The gene calls are TRBV5-6 and TRBJ2-2, with unresolved D. CDR3 in DNA: TGTGCCAGCAGGCCAGGCCCCGGGGAGCTGTTTTTT. Protein: CASRPGPGELFF. Full variable domain (rest looked up from reference TRBV5-6 and TRBJ2-2): DAGVTQSPTHLIKTRGQQVTLRCSPKSGHDTVSWYQQALGQGPQFIFQYYEEEERQRGNFPDRFSGHQFPNYSSELNVNALLLGDSALYLCASRPGPGELFFGEGSRLTVL.